The clone carrying this T cell receptor beta chain showed up just once. Here immunoSEQ multiplex PCR was the method, and the copy in TCRdb shows in-frame clones only, minus some. The sample records approximately 270,000 clones, approximately 90% being singletons. The data are from a study of blood T cell repertoires in COVID-19. About the study: Nucleic acid was either cDNA or gDNA, and it came from T cells, B-cell-depleted T cells, or PBMCs.

Germline CDR1 reads MNHEY; CDR2 reads SVGAGI. V was trimmed by 0 bases and J by 5 bases, leaving 7 bases between them. The length of the CDR3 is 13 residues. The chain is built from TRBV6-5 and TRBJ1-1; D gene unclear. Sequencing used PBMCs or T cells enriched from blood (not recorded which). This TCR came from a man aged 35-49 years who had been exposed to COVID-19. In DNA, the CDR3 is TGTGCCAGCAGTTACTCCGGGGAGACTGAAGCTTTCTTT. Translating it yields CASSYSGETEAFF.